The source of this T cell receptor beta chain is a study of T cells in Graves' hyperthyroidism and ophthalmopathy. The CDR3 loop spans 13 amino acids. Germline V CDR1 and CDR2: LNHDA, SQIVND (reference sequence). The V end was cut by 3 bases, the J end by 5 bases, with 11 bases between. Exclusion followed for patients with uncontrolled infection, other autoimmune disease, pregnancy or lactation. Diagnoses were made from clinical symptoms, serum measures (thyroxine and TRAb), thyroid ultrasound and orbital computed tomography. The source material, RNA transcripts, was used to amplify TCR beta CDR3 regions. The HTBI primer set served for first-round RT-PCR of the TCR CDR3. TCRdb called the multiplex PCR reads again in MiXCR, with one record for every CDR3 protein. The sample holds 600,000 to 700,000 distinct CDR3 sequences, about 15% seen once. This clonotype was seen repeatedly, ten times or more. Its antigen is unknown.

Broader study findings: Peripheral blood also featured most of the thyroid clonotypes expanded above 0.001. Ophthalmopathy prediction by the model preceded onset by a median approximately 5.9 months.

Sample: blood. The chain joins TRBV19 to TRBJ2-7; D is perhaps TRBD2 (6 bases). This TCR came from a woman aged 40 to 50 with Graves' ophthalmopathy. The CDR3 spells CASSIPGRNEQYF. DNA for the CDR3: TGTGCCAGTAGTATTCCGGGGAGGAACGAGCAGTACTTC.